The 10 T cell receptor beta chains below were found in one sample sequenced in a study of healthy donors' naive CD4 and CD8 T cells. Starting from 500 ng of total RNA, TCR libraries were made with linear amplification. TCRdb re-derived calls from the reads in MiXCR, one entry per CDR3 protein. The profile shows 150,000 to 200,000 distinct CDR3 sequences, around three quarters of them singletons. Specimen: naive CD4+ and CD8+ T cells sorted from blood, pooled from several donors. The receptors come from a pool of human donors in good health; the sample pools cells from several healthy donors.

The chain employs TRBV20-1 and TRBJ1-2; 8 nucleotides line up with TRBD1. The V gene end was trimmed by 6 bases and the J gene end by 11 bases; junction bases not matched to a gene: 11. The CDR3 sequence is 12 residues long. Germline loops: CDR1 DFQATT, CDR2 SNEGSKA (reference sequence). The CDR3 DNA follows: TGCAGTGCGCAGCCGGGACAGGATTGGTACACCTTC. Its protein product is CSAQPGQDWYTF.

The chain recombines TRBV29-1 with TRBJ1-5, with D unclear. V lost 4 bases to trimming and J lost 4 bases, with 11 bases between them. CDR3 length: 13 amino acids. CDR1 is SQVTM and CDR2 is ANQGSEA in the germline V gene. In DNA, the CDR3 is TGCAGCGTTGGGGGAGCCAGGAATCAGCCCCAGCATTTT. Translating it yields CSVGGARNQPQHF.

This chain connects TRBV5-6 to TRBJ2-3; D uncertain. CDR3 length: 11 residues. Trimming took 2 bases from V and 6 from J, leaving 4 bases between them. Germline V gene data show CDR1 as SGHDT and CDR2 as YYEEEE. The DNA of the CDR3 is TGTGCCAGCAGCTTTCGCGATACGCAGTATTTT. This gives the protein CASSFRDTQYF.

This rearrangement joins TRBV4-3 to TRBJ1-1, with D possibly matching TRBD1 (6 bases). The germline gives CDR1 LGHNA, CDR2 YSLEER. V was shortened by 2 bases and J by 1 base, with 8 bases between the two germline ends. This CDR3 contains 14 residues. The CDR3 bases are TGCGCCAGCAGCCAACCGGACAGGAACACTGAAGCTTTCTTT. Encoded protein: CASSQPDRNTEAFF.

V usage is TRBV29-1 and J usage is TRBJ2-1; 7 nucleotides agree with TRBD2. Germline V lookup: CDR1 SQVTM, CDR2 ANQGSEA. The V and J ends lost 4 bases and 2 bases, in that order; junction bases with no gene match: 5. The CDR3 extends over 14 amino acids. DNA of the CDR3: TGCAGCGTTGTCGGCGGGAGCCCCTACAATGAGCAGTTCTTC. Protein sequence: CSVVGGSPYNEQFF.

V usage is TRBV29-1 and J usage is TRBJ2-1; D possibly matches TRBD1 or TRBD2 (5 bases each). The CDR3 length is 13 residues. V lost 6 bases and J 8 bases, leaving 17 bases between the germline ends. CDR1 SQVTM and CDR2 ANQGSEA come from the germline V gene. The CDR3 nucleotides are TGCAGCGTGGCCGGGACCCCTCCGGATGAGCAGTTCTTC. The encoded protein is CSVAGTPPDEQFF.

The rearrangement links TRBV29-1 to TRBJ2-7, with 7 bases that match TRBD1. After removal of 5 bases from V and 2 bases from J, the junction contained 6 bases not matched to a gene. The CDR3 extends over 13 amino acids. Per the germline V gene, CDR1 is SQVTM and CDR2 is ANQGSEA. The CDR3 here is CSVSGTAAYEQYF. DNA of the CDR3: TGCAGCGTTTCTGGGACAGCAGCCTACGAGCAGTACTTC.

This clonotype turned up a few times. This chain connects TRBV29-1 to TRBJ2-1; a weak D match, TRBD1 (5 bases). Germline CDR1 is SQVTM and CDR2 is ANQGSEA. The CDR3 extends over 11 amino acids. The ends were cut back, 2 bases at V and 7 bases at J, with 6 bases in the middle. CDR3: CSVEKGNEQFF. The DNA of the CDR3 is TGCAGCGTTGAAAAGGGGAATGAGCAGTTCTTC.

V and J are TRBV20-1 and TRBJ2-7, with D possibly TRBD2 on 6 matching bases. The V gene's germline CDR1 is DFQATT and CDR2 SNEGSKA (reference sequence). The CDR3 contains 17 residues. Trimming took 0 bases from V and 2 from J, leaving 20 bases between them. The CDR3 nucleotides are TGCAGTGCTAGAGAAGGTTGGCCGGGACTGACTGCCTACGAGCAGTACTTC. This translates into CSAREGWPGLTAYEQYF.

J is TRBJ2-3 and V is TRBV7-2, with D uncertain. Between the trimmed V and J ends, which lost 5 bases and 3 bases, there was a span of 12 bases. CDR3 length: 14 residues. Germline V gene data show CDR1 as SGHTA and CDR2 as FQGNSA. This chain's CDR3 is CASSRRLLTDTQYF. The CDR3 DNA reads TGTGCCAGCAGCCGCCGGCTCCTGACAGATACGCAGTATTTT.